Here is one T cell receptor beta chain with its context. Its antigen is not identified. V was pared by 1 base and J by 3 bases, with 13 bases between. Germline values: CDR1 SEHNR, CDR2 FQNEAQ (reference sequence). This CDR3 region has 16 residues. These data belong to a study of OX40 agonist ivuxolimab in advanced cancers. In the study overall: Treatment received earlier with anti-PD-1, anti-PD-L1 or anti-CTLA-4 agents was allowed, and more than 35% had some.

Data came from immunoSEQ multiplex PCR; TCRdb stores just in-frame clones and leaves some out. The sample has some 83,000 clones, around 84% seen once; the top ten hold 6.5%. Study-wide findings and caveats: Patients with a partial response at 0.1-3.0 mg/kg had among the lowest clonal expansion. Circulating CD4+ and CD8+ T cells showed clonal expansion by week 6 at 0.1 to 3.0 mg/kg.

This TCR came from an adult with an advanced solid tumor such as melanoma, head and neck, liver or kidney cancer. The sample in question was CD4+ or CD8+ T cells sorted from blood, obtained in a trial of the OX40 agonist ivuxolimab. J is TRBJ1-5 and V is TRBV7-9; no definite D call. CDR3 residues: CASSLGGFGINQPQHF. CDR3 coding DNA: TGTGCCAGCAGCTTAGGAGGTTTTGGAATCAATCAGCCCCAGCATTTT.